Listed below are T cell receptor beta chains from one sample, sequenced in a study of T cell repertoires in cytomegalovirus infection. Using its own MiXCR run on the reads, TCRdb lists one record per CDR3 protein. The sample carries 75,000 to 95,000 distinct CDR3 sequences, around 49% recorded once. Their cognate antigens are unknown. Sequenced material: CD8+ T cells from cultured PBMCs, taken from culture after CMV antigen stimulation. Receptor source: a human donor in good health (CMV status not recorded). Some clones in this sample may be carry-over from other donors' samples. Each CDR3 is given with its conserved first and last residue. The D gene is left open where the match is weak. Clone size appears in some rows only: once, few, many, or a class for an expanded clone.

clone size	J gene	D gene	V gene	CDR3 protein	CDR3 DNA
few	TRBJ1-1	NA	TRBV4-2	CASSQVQGNTEAFF	TGTGCCAGCAGCCAAGTCCAGGGGAACACTGAAGCTTTCTTT
NA	TRBJ2-2	TRBD2	TRBV27	CASSSPSGTRDTGELFF	TGTGCCAGCAGTTCCCCTTCCGGGACTAGGGACACCGGGGAGCTGTTTTTT
NA	TRBJ2-3	NA	TRBV7-3	CASRPEGTDTQYF	TGTGCCAGCAGACCTGAGGGCACAGATACGCAGTATTTT
NA	TRBJ1-2	TRBD1	TRBV27	CASSLGQAYGYTF	TGTGCCAGCAGTCTCGGACAGGCCTATGGCTACACCTTC
NA	TRBJ1-4	NA	TRBV12-3/TRBV12-4	CASSLEGFGDEKLFF	TGTGCCAGCAGTTTAGAGGGGTTCGGCGATGAAAAACTGTTTTTT
NA	TRBJ2-1	NA	TRBV2	CASSSGSEQFF	TGTGCCAGCAGTAGTGGGAGTGAGCAGTTCTTC
NA	TRBJ2-1	TRBD1	TRBV7-3	CASSISGQGINEQFF	TGTGCCAGCAGCATATCGGGACAGGGGATCAATGAGCAGTTCTTC
NA	TRBJ1-2	NA	TRBV27	CASSLSGRSGYTF	TGTGCCAGCAGTTTATCTGGCAGGTCGGGCTACACCTTC
few	TRBJ2-1	NA	TRBV12-5	CASGLDIEQFF	TGTGCTAGTGGTTTGGATATTGAGCAGTTCTTC
NA	TRBJ2-5	TRBD2	TRBV7-6	CASSLGGWSGALQETQYF	TGTGCCAGCAGCCTCGGGGGGTGGAGCGGGGCCCTACAAGAGACCCAGTACTTC
NA	TRBJ2-1	NA	TRBV9	CASSPWDGPLSSYNEQFF	TGTGCCAGCAGCCCATGGGATGGGCCCCTGAGCTCCTACAATGAGCAGTTCTTC
NA	TRBJ2-2	NA	TRBV27	CASSLAGGELFF	TGTGCCAGCAGTTTAGCGGGCGGGGAGCTGTTTTTT
NA	TRBJ2-3	TRBD2	TRBV9	CASSSERGGLRDTQYF	TGTGCCAGCAGCTCCGAGCGGGGGGGCCTCCGGGATACGCAGTATTTT